Listed below are T cell receptor beta chains from one sample, sequenced in a study of siplizumab effects on memory and regulatory T cells. Clones were sequenced by immunoSEQ multiplex PCR, and TCRdb holds only the in-frame ones, with some missing. This table holds about 87,000 clones, around 89% found once. Sequenced input: CD4+ T cells sorted from blood. Source of these receptors: a human donor in good health. CDR3s include the opening cysteine and the closing phenylalanine or tryptophan. A D gene is named only where the DNA matches it firmly. Clone size is given for some rows only: seen once, a few or many times, or a class if the clone is expanded.

V gene	J gene	D gene	clone size	CDR3 DNA	CDR3 protein
TRBV7-9	TRBJ2-1	.	.	TGTGCCAGCAGTCTGATGTTAGGGCCTTACAATGAGCAGTTCTTC	CASSLMLGPYNEQFF
TRBV7-3	TRBJ2-7	.	.	TGTGCCAGCAGCACAGGGAGCTCCTACGAGCAGTACTTC	CASSTGSSYEQYF
TRBV13	TRBJ2-5	TRBD2	.	TGTGCCAGCAGCCCGATGGGACTAGCGGGGCAAGAGACCCAGTACTTC	CASSPMGLAGQETQYF
TRBV7-9	TRBJ2-7	.	.	TGTGCCAGCAGCCGCCCTTCAGGGGAGCAGTACTTC	CASSRPSGEQYF
TRBV4-1	TRBJ1-5	.	.	TGCGCCAGCAGCCAAGTCCCAGGATCCAATCAGCCCCAGCATTTT	CASSQVPGSNQPQHF
TRBV5-1	TRBJ2-1	.	.	TGCGCCAGCAGCTTGGTTCGTGGCTCCTACAATGAGCAGTTCTTC	CASSLVRGSYNEQFF
TRBV5-1	TRBJ2-1	TRBD2	few	TGCGCCAGCAGCTTGGTACTAGCGGGAGCCACCAATGAGCAGTTCTTC	CASSLVLAGATNEQFF
TRBV5-4	TRBJ2-3	.	.	TGTGCCAGCAGCCCGCCGAGCACAGATACGCAGTATTTT	CASSPPSTDTQYF
TRBV28	TRBJ2-2	TRBD2	.	TGTGCCAGCAGCCAAGGACTAGCGGGAGCCGGGGAGCTGTTTTTT	CASSQGLAGAGELFF
TRBV18	TRBJ2-1	.	.	TGTGCCAGCTCACCAGACACAGGGACTACTGCCAATGAGCAGTTCTTC	CASSPDTGTTANEQFF
TRBV10-3	TRBJ1-4	TRBD1	few	TGTGCCACCACAGGGGCGGAGGGTGAAAAACTGTTTTTT	CATTGAEGEKLFF
TRBV18	TRBJ2-1	.	.	TGTGCCAGCTCACTCTCGACTTTGGGCAATGAGCAGTTCTTC	CASSLSTLGNEQFF
TRBV25-1	TRBJ2-2	.	.	TGTGCCAGCCGAGCTAGCAACAGGATGAACACCGGGGAGCTGTTTTTT	CASRASNRMNTGELFF
TRBV7-8	TRBJ2-3	.	.	TGTGCCAGCAGCTCCTCAGATACGCAGTATTTT	CASSSSDTQYF
TRBV29-1	TRBJ2-4	.	once	TGCAGCGTTGTACCCTCCGTAACTTTAGCCAAAAACATTCAGTACTTC	CSVVPSVTLAKNIQYF
TRBV30	TRBJ2-5	.	.	TGTGCCTGGCAACGACTAGAGACCCAGTACTTC	CAWQRLETQYF
TRBV15	TRBJ1-2	.	few	TGTGCCACCAGCAGAGTAATAGGCTGGGCTAACTATGGCTACACCTTC	CATSRVIGWANYGYTF
TRBV7-2	TRBJ2-3	.	.	TGTGCCAGCAGCCCACACAGTTTAGCCTACAGCACAGATACGCAGTATTTT	CASSPHSLAYSTDTQYF
TRBV30	TRBJ2-5	TRBD2	.	TGTGCCTGGAGTGTAGGAGGACTAGCGGGAGTACAAGAGACCCAGTACTTC	CAWSVGGLAGVQETQYF
TRBV19	TRBJ1-1	.	.	TGTGCCAGTAGTATAGCGGCAGGGGCGAACACTGAAGCTTTCTTT	CASSIAAGANTEAFF
TRBV29-1	TRBJ1-2	.	.	TGCAGCGTTGCAGGTGGGGCAGGGAGACATGGCTACACCTTC	CSVAGGAGRHGYTF
TRBV19	TRBJ2-7	.	.	TGTGCCAGTAGCGATGGACACCTTCTCTCCTACGAGCAGTACTTC	CASSDGHLLSYEQYF